These 23 T cell receptor beta chains were sequenced from one sample in a study of T-cell reconstitution after alpha-beta-depleted transplantation in children. Unique molecular identifiers were built into the TCRbeta library. In TCRdb, the PCR reads were re-called with MiXCR into one record per CDR3 protein. The sample holds hundreds of thousands of distinct CDR3 sequences, about 15% seen once. This specimen was PBMCs from the stem cell graft donor, taken from the stem cell graft. The receptors were gathered from a human donor who donated a stem cell graft to a child with acute myeloid leukemia.

This clonotype was seen many times. The rearrangement joins TRBV9 to TRBJ2-3, with 8 bases identical to TRBD1. This CDR3 has 15 amino acids. The germline V gene encodes CDR1 SGDLS and CDR2 YYNGEE. With V trimmed by 3 bases and J by 0 bases, 3 bases remained unmatched. The CDR3: CASSEYRGSTDTQYF. The CDR3 region has the DNA TGTGCCAGCAGCGAATACAGGGGGAGCACAGATACGCAGTATTTT.

This clonotype has ten or more counts. The chain recombines TRBV29-1 with TRBJ2-7; 7 nucleotides agree with TRBD1. The CDR3 sequence is 13 residues long. V dropped 4 bases and J dropped 3; count of bases not matched to a gene: 6. The germline V gene has CDR1 SQVTM and CDR2 ANQGSEA. This CDR3 reads CSVAFRQGYEQYF. For the CDR3, the DNA is TGCAGCGTTGCCTTTAGACAGGGCTACGAGCAGTACTTC.

V and J are TRBV7-9 and TRBJ1-1; TRBD1 is a possible D gene (5 bases). The germline gives CDR1 SEHNR, CDR2 FQNEAQ (reference sequence). The length of the CDR3 is 15 residues. Trimming stripped 7 bases from V and 4 bases from J, with 19 bases between. The CDR3 protein is CASTGTASGGTEAFF. The CDR3 DNA sequence: TGTGCCAGCACCGGGACCGCTTCCGGGGGCACTGAAGCTTTCTTT.

The table lists this clonotype with a few counts. V is TRBV12-3 or TRBV12-4 and J is TRBJ1-1, with D perhaps TRBD1 (5 bases). This CDR3 contains 14 residues. Trimming shortened V by 9 bases and J by 0 bases, and 14 bases separated the two germline ends. In DNA, the CDR3 is TGTGCCAGTCAGACAGTTCTCATGAACACTGAAGCTTTCTTT. Translating gives CASQTVLMNTEAFF.

The V call is TRBV6-5, the J call TRBJ2-1, with 8 bases matching TRBD2. The germline V gene has CDR1 MNHEY and CDR2 SVGAGI. Trimming at V came to 5 bases and at J to 6 bases, leaving 9 bases not matched to a gene. The CDR3 length is 15 residues. The CDR3 bases are TGTGCCAGCAGTCCATCGGGGGGGCCGGCCAATGAGCAGTTCTTC. Protein sequence: CASSPSGGPANEQFF.

This clonotype was recorded many times. The rearrangement joins TRBV5-1 to TRBJ1-1; D gene ambiguous. The CDR3 has 15 residues. Between the trimmed V and J ends, which lost 2 bases and 1 base, there was a span of 12 bases. CDR1 and CDR2 (germline): SGHRS, YFSETQ. CDR3 nucleotide sequence: TGCGCCAGCAGCTTTGCCCAGAACAGGAACACTGAAGCTTTCTTT. Residues: CASSFAQNRNTEAFF. Full variable domain (rest looked up from reference TRBV5-1 and TRBJ1-1): KAGVTQTPRYLIKTRGQQVTLSCSPISGHRSVSWYQQTPGQGLQFLFEYFSETQRNKGNFPGRFSGRQFSNSRSEMNVSTLELGDSALYLCASSFAQNRNTEAFFGQGTRLTVV.

V is TRBV20-1 and J is TRBJ2-7; 9 bases are shared with TRBD2. With 6 bases clipped from V and 3 bases from J, the junction kept 12 bases outside the gene matches. Per germline, CDR1 DFQATT and CDR2 SNEGSKA (reference sequence). The CDR3 is made up of 15 amino acids. The CDR3 nucleotides are TGCAGTGCAAGGGGCAAGCGGGGGGCCATCTACGAGCAGTACTTC. Protein product: CSARGKRGAIYEQYF.

This clonotype was seen at least ten times. The chain uses TRBV5-6 and TRBJ2-7; 7 bases fit TRBD1. The germline CDR1 and CDR2 sequences are SGHDT and YYEEEE. After removal of 4 bases from V and 4 bases from J, the junction contained 8 bases not matched to a gene. The CDR3 totals 14 residues. In nucleotides, the CDR3 is TGTGCCAGCAGCCGCCAGGGACAGAGTTACGAGCAGTACGTC. This sequence encodes CASSRQGQSYEQYV.

The chain has TRBV3-1 and TRBJ1-1, with unresolved D. V was trimmed by 1 base and J by 3 bases, leaving 6 bases between them. Germline values: CDR1 LGHDT, CDR2 YNNKEL (reference sequence). This CDR3 region has 13 residues. In DNA form, the CDR3 reads TGTGCCAGCAGCCAAGGACGGGACACTGAAGCTTTCTTT. Translating it yields CASSQGRDTEAFF.

The genes are TRBV27 and TRBJ2-7, with D possibly matching TRBD1 (5 bases). Trimming took 1 base from V and 6 from J, leaving 10 bases between them. This CDR3 has 13 amino acids. Germline assignment: CDR1 MNHEY and CDR2 SMNVEV (reference sequence). CDR3 nucleotide sequence: TGTGCCAGCAGTTTATGGGGCGCTGGCGAGCAGTACTTC. This gives the protein CASSLWGAGEQYF.

This clonotype has only a few counts. The gene calls are TRBV29-1 and TRBJ2-5; D may be TRBD2 (5 bases). CDR3 size: 14 residues. V was trimmed by 2 bases and J by 0 bases, leaving 10 bases between them. Germline V lookup: CDR1 SQVTM, CDR2 ANQGSEA. CDR3 in amino acids: CSVEPSGNQETQYF. The DNA for the CDR3 is TGCAGCGTTGAACCTTCCGGGAACCAAGAGACCCAGTACTTC.

This sequence joins TRBV21-1 and TRBJ2-5; TRBD1 reflects the table's D call only, with no check against the DNA. TRBV21-1 is annotated as a pseudogene. This CDR3 comprises 15 residues. The DNA of the CDR3 is TGTGCCAGCAGCAAAGGGGCGGACGTACAAGAGACCCAGTACTTC. It codes for CASSKGADVQETQYF.

This clonotype was recorded many times. The chain combines TRBV5-1 with TRBJ2-5, with 7 bases identical to TRBD2. Germline V lookup: CDR1 SGHRS, CDR2 YFSETQ. Trimming cost V 1 base and J 7 bases; bases outside gene matches: 4. This CDR3 is 13 amino acids long. CDR3 in DNA: TGCGCCAGCAGCTTGATCGGGGAGGGGACCCAGTACTTC. Its translation is CASSLIGEGTQYF.

This clonotype was seen at least ten times. The rearrangement links TRBV15 to TRBJ2-5; TRBD1 might be the D (7 bases). The CDR3 is 15 amino acids. V was shortened by 1 base and J by 5 bases, with 14 bases between the two germline ends. Germline CDR1 LNHNV, CDR2 YYDKDF (reference sequence). CDR3: CATSRGRGRRETQYF. CDR3 nucleotides: TGTGCCACCAGCAGAGGGAGGGGGCGACGCGAGACCCAGTACTTC.

For the CDR3, the DNA is TGTGCCATCACTAGCGGGGGGGCCAATGAGCAGTTCTTC. It encodes CAITSGGANEQFF. This chain uses TRBV5-4 with TRBJ2-1; 13 bases agree with TRBD2. V shed 9 bases and J 6 bases; nucleotides not matched to a gene: 3. This CDR3 is built from 13 residues. CDR1 is SGHNT and CDR2 is YYREEE in the germline V gene (reference sequence).

The chain recombines TRBV27 with TRBJ2-5, with 9 positions matching TRBD2. In germline, CDR1 is MNHEY, CDR2 SMNVEV (reference sequence). The CDR3 is 15 residues long. Trimming cost V 7 bases and J 4 bases; bases outside gene matches: 10. CDR3 protein: CASTEWGAGGETQYF. For the CDR3, the DNA is TGTGCCAGCACCGAATGGGGAGCGGGGGGAGAGACCCAGTACTTC.

J is TRBJ1-1 and V is TRBV12-3 or TRBV12-4, with D unclear. This CDR3 has 13 amino acids. V was pared by 2 bases and J by 6 bases, with 10 bases between. Written as DNA, the CDR3 is TGTGCCAGCAGTTTATCCCCAGCGCCTGAAGCTTTCTTT. This translates into CASSLSPAPEAFF.

The CDR3 protein is CASSQGANGGAGTDTQYF. Here the CDR3 DNA reads TGTGCCAGCAGCCAAGGGGCTAATGGGGGGGCCGGGACAGATACGCAGTATTTT. J is TRBJ2-3 and V is TRBV4-2; D perhaps matches TRBD2 (7 bases). Germline V gene data show CDR1 as LGHNA and CDR2 as YNFKEQ. The germline V and J ends were trimmed by 1 base and 3 bases, with 20 bases remaining between them. CDR3 length: 18 amino acids.

The chain has TRBV5-1 and TRBJ1-1; unclear D gene. Germline V gene sequence: CDR1 SGHRS, CDR2 YFSETQ. V lost 4 bases and J 0 bases, leaving 13 bases between the germline ends. The CDR3 runs to 15 residues. CDR3 DNA sequence: TGCGCCAGCAGCATCCAACACCGGTTGAACACTGAAGCTTTCTTT. Protein product: CASSIQHRLNTEAFF. Drawing the rest from reference TRBV5-1 and TRBJ1-1, the complete variable domain is KAGVTQTPRYLIKTRGQQVTLSCSPISGHRSVSWYQQTPGQGLQFLFEYFSETQRNKGNFPGRFSGRQFSNSRSEMNVSTLELGDSALYLCASSIQHRLNTEAFFGQGTRLTVV.

The rearrangement links TRBV20-1 to TRBJ2-7; TRBD2 matches 8 bases. After removal of 4 bases from V and 0 bases from J, the junction contained 8 bases not matched to a gene. The length of the CDR3 is 15 residues. CDR1 is DFQATT and CDR2 is SNEGSKA in the germline V gene (reference sequence). CDR3 nucleotide sequence: TGCAGTGCTACTAGCGGGTATCCGAGCTCCTACGAGCAGTACTTC. It is translated as CSATSGYPSSYEQYF.

This clonotype has a handful of counts. This chain connects TRBV6-2 or TRBV6-3 to TRBJ2-7; D may be TRBD1 (6 bases). The CDR3 covers 14 residues. V dropped 6 bases and J dropped 5 bases, with 17 bases sitting between them. Germline V gene lookup returns CDR1 MNHEY and CDR2 SVGEGT. The CDR3 protein is CASRAGRGWHEQYF. CDR3 nucleotides: TGTGCCAGCAGGGCCGGCAGGGGTTGGCACGAGCAGTACTTC.

This clonotype was seen repeatedly, ten times or more. The rearrangement links TRBV6-1 to TRBJ2-2, with D hard to call. CDR1 MNHNS and CDR2 SASEGT come from the germline V gene. V was pared by 6 bases and J by 6 bases, with 11 bases between. The CDR3 length is 13 residues. CDR3 residues: CASRPPGSGELFF. The CDR3 coding sequence is TGTGCCAGCAGGCCTCCGGGTTCCGGGGAGCTGTTTTTT.

The sample holds a few counts of this clonotype. V usage is TRBV28 and J usage is TRBJ2-6; D is possibly TRBD1 (5 bases). V gave up 7 bases and J gave up 0 bases, with 16 bases separating them. The germline V gene has CDR1 MDHEN and CDR2 SYDVKM. The CDR3 consists of 17 residues. CDR3 sequence (DNA): TGTGCCAGCATAGACAGTGCCGACTTCTCTGGGGCCAACGTCCTGACTTTC. Amino acid sequence: CASIDSADFSGANVLTF. Filled out from reference TRBV28 and TRBJ2-6, the complete variable domain reads DVKVTQSSRYLVKRTGEKVFLECVQDMDHENMFWYRQDPGLGLRLIYFSYDVKMKEKGDIPEGYSVSREKKERFSLILESASTNQTSMYLCASIDSADFSGANVLTFGAGSRLTVL.